This T cell receptor beta chain was recovered during a study of blood T cells in healthy people across ages. Samples each had at least 5.5 micrograms of total RNA extracted. As regards this clonotype: Antigen unknown.

Study-level points and caveats: Those diversity estimates obtained from one million T cells were thought to be underestimates. Unknown CMV status may confound age-related changes in expanded clones.

CDR3 length: 17 residues. J was trimmed by 8 bases and V by 2 bases; bases with no gene match: 16. Germline V CDR1 and CDR2: SGHAT, FQNNGV. Together with a sample-barcoded 5' primer, a J-beta primer mix was included in a second PCR lasting roughly 6 to 12 cycles. Template switching added a 12-random-nucleotide identifier to every cDNA molecule. A single record per CDR3 protein comes from TCRdb applying MiXCR to the 5' RACE reads. This sample has about 720,000 distinct CDR3 sequences, with 22% found just once. The chain has TRBV11-2 and TRBJ2-3; 7 nucleotides agree with TRBD2. The TCR was taken from a man between 65 and 85 years old in good health. The source material was blood. The CDR3 here is CASSLMSGDYPLSTQYF. CDR3 DNA: TGTGCCAGCAGCTTAATGTCCGGGGACTACCCCCTGAGTACGCAGTATTTT.